These 19 T cell receptor beta chains originate from one sample sequenced in a study of blood T cells in healthy people across ages. The use of a sample-barcoded 5' primer and a J-beta primer mix characterized a second PCR of 7 to 11 cycles. TCRdb re-called the 5' RACE reads through MiXCR, storing one row per CDR3 protein. The sample yields about 1,000,000 distinct CDR3 sequences, 45% seen once. The source material was blood. The source is a woman aged 55-75 years in good health.

The rearrangement joins TRBV24-1 to TRBJ2-1; tentative D call: TRBD2 (6 bases). The CDR3 loop spans 14 amino acids. The V gene's germline CDR1 is KGHDR and CDR2 SFDVKD. Deletions cut 9 bases from V and 6 bases from J, with 17 bases between. CDR3: CATRRGLLSNEQFF. The CDR3 nucleotides are TGTGCCACCCGTCGAGGACTACTTTCCAATGAGCAGTTCTTC.

The J gene is TRBJ1-2, the V gene TRBV10-3; D not resolved. Looked up from germline, CDR1 is ENHRY and CDR2 is SYGVKD. Trimming removed 4 bases at V and 0 bases at J, with 15 bases between. The CDR3 covers 16 residues. CDR3: CAISGSKGIANYGYTF. CDR3 coding DNA: TGTGCCATCAGTGGCTCCAAGGGCATAGCTAACTATGGCTACACCTTC.

This clonotype turned up a few times. The V call is TRBV24-1, the J call TRBJ2-5; 8 bases fit TRBD2. Germline loops: CDR1 KGHDR, CDR2 SFDVKD. The trim removed 6 bases at V and 5 bases at J, leaving 4 bases unmatched. The CDR3 has 13 residues. The DNA for the CDR3 is TGTGCCACCAGTCGGGGGGGGCTCGAGACCCAGTACTTC. It yields the protein CATSRGGLETQYF.

The chain uses TRBV3-1 and TRBJ2-1; 9 bases are a match to TRBD1. There are 15 residues in the CDR3. Germline V gene lookup returns CDR1 LGHDT and CDR2 YNNKEL (reference sequence). V was clipped by 0 bases and J by 6 bases; unmatched bases: 3. CDR3 loop: CASSQERTGANEQFF. The DNA for the CDR3 is TGTGCCAGCAGCCAAGAGAGGACAGGGGCCAATGAGCAGTTCTTC.

A few counts support this clonotype. The V call is TRBV18, the J call TRBJ1-5; D unclear. The CDR3 covers 15 residues. The V gene's germline CDR1 is KGHSH and CDR2 LQKENI. The ends were cut back, 4 bases at V and 0 bases at J, with 10 bases in the middle. CDR3 sequence: CASSQDGVSNQPQHF. The CDR3 DNA sequence: TGTGCCAGCTCACAGGACGGGGTTAGCAATCAGCCCCAGCATTTT.

This clonotype has just a few counts. The V call is TRBV10-1, the J call TRBJ2-1, with 8 bases lining up with TRBD2. Looked up from germline, CDR1 is WNHNN and CDR2 is SYGVQD (reference sequence). The junction had 6 bases not matched to a gene; V was cut back by 3 bases and J by 2 bases. This CDR3 has 16 residues. As DNA, the CDR3 is TGCGCCAGCAGTGATACCGAGCGGGGGACCTACAATGAGCAGTTCTTC. It specifies CASSDTERGTYNEQFF.

This clonotype was seen many times. V usage is TRBV12-5 and J usage is TRBJ2-7; 8 nucleotides match TRBD2. The V gene end was trimmed by 6 bases and the J gene end by 4 bases; junction bases not matched to a gene: 8. Germline V gene data show CDR1 as LGHNT and CDR2 as FRNRAP. This CDR3 spans 14 amino acids. CDR3 region: CASGLAGGLYEQYF. The CDR3 nucleotides read TGTGCTAGTGGCCTAGCGGGCGGACTGTACGAGCAGTACTTC.

On this clonotype itself: This may arise from a read error, as a much more abundant clone is one base away. The chain recombines TRBV7-2 with TRBJ2-7; 8 bases line up with TRBD2. The CDR3 has 15 amino acids. CDR1 SGHTA and CDR2 FQGNSA come from the germline V gene. The CDR3 bases are TGTGCCAGCAGCCCAAAAAGCGGGGGATCCTACGCGCAGTACTTC. This codes for CASSPKSGGSYAQYF.

This clonotype was recorded a few times. This chain connects TRBV27 to TRBJ2-4; TRBD2 aligns across 8 bases. V lost 6 bases and J lost 13; bases outside the gene matches: 14. The CDR3 has 14 amino acids. Germline V gene data show CDR1 as MNHEY and CDR2 as SMNVEV (reference sequence). CDR3 loop: CASRKTSGAGEQYF. In nucleotides, the CDR3 is TGTGCCAGCAGAAAAACTAGCGGCGCGGGTGAGCAGTACTTC.

The chain uses TRBV5-1 and TRBJ2-4, with TRBD1 identical over 9 bases. The J segment lost 9 bases and the V segment lost 0 bases, leaving 7 bases of the junction unmatched. Germline V CDR1 and CDR2: SGHRS, YFSETQ. The CDR3 extends over 15 amino acids. CDR3 nucleotides: TGCGCCAGCAGCTTGGGGGACAGGGCCTACCCCATTCAGTACTTC. Its protein product is CASSLGDRAYPIQYF.

The sample holds a few counts of this clonotype. The V call is TRBV27, the J call TRBJ2-1; 7 bases match TRBD2. This CDR3 has 15 residues. The V gene end was trimmed by 3 bases and the J gene end by 6 bases; junction bases not matched to a gene: 8. CDR1 MNHEY and CDR2 SMNVEV come from the germline V gene (reference sequence). The CDR3 sequence: CASSFRGLDRNEQFF. In DNA, the CDR3 is TGTGCCAGCAGTTTCCGCGGACTAGACCGCAATGAGCAGTTCTTC.

V usage is TRBV4-1 and J usage is TRBJ1-5; D uncertain. Per the germline V gene, CDR1 is MGHRA and CDR2 is YSYEKL. The CDR3 consists of 17 residues. Trimming pared 0 bases from V and 0 bases from J, leaving 12 bases between. The CDR3 DNA sequence: TGCGCCAGCAGCCAAGATTGGCAGCCATATAGCAATCAGCCCCAGCATTTT. Protein product: CASSQDWQPYSNQPQHF.

This chain joins TRBV2 and TRBJ2-1; no clear D. The CDR3 is 10 residues long. V shed 4 bases and J shed 13 bases, with 8 bases lying between them. Germline CDR1 and CDR2: SNHLY and FYNNEI. CDR3 amino acids: CASSVLYQFF. CDR3 nucleotide sequence: TGTGCCAGCAGTGTGCTGTACCAGTTCTTC.

This rearrangement joins TRBV6-2 or TRBV6-3 to TRBJ2-5; 9 bases align to TRBD1. The length of the CDR3 is 12 residues. Losses at the gene ends were 5 bases for V and 13 bases for J; bases not matched to a gene: 8. From germline, CDR1 is MNHEY and CDR2 SVGEGT. The CDR3 DNA follows: TGTGCCAGCAGTGGGACAGGGAATGAGCGGTACTTC. Translated: CASSGTGNERYF.

The chain couples TRBV14 to TRBJ2-5, with TRBD2 matching 14 bases. Per the germline V gene, CDR1 is SGHDN and CDR2 is FVKESK. The CDR3 contains 16 residues. After removal of 6 bases from V and 11 bases from J, the junction contained 14 bases not matched to a gene. The CDR3 region has the DNA TGTGCCAGCAGTTACGGGACTAGCGGGAGTAGTTATGAGCAGTACTTC. It specifies CASSYGTSGSSYEQYF.

This clonotype was seen more than once but under ten times. CDR3 nucleotide sequence: TGTGCCAGCAGCCAAGCCCGGGGGCCTACTGAAAAACTGTTTTTT. Translating it yields CASSQARGPTEKLFF. The V call is TRBV14, the J call TRBJ1-4; D is perhaps TRBD1 (6 bases). Germline lookup yields CDR1 SGHDN and CDR2 FVKESK. V lost 1 base and J lost 7, with 13 bases in between. There are 15 residues in the CDR3.

This clonotype was counted a few times. This chain links TRBV27 with TRBJ2-3, with D possibly being TRBD1 (5 bases). V was pared by 6 bases and J by 8 bases, with 21 bases between. This CDR3 is built from 15 residues. CDR1 is MNHEY and CDR2 is SMNVEV in the germline V gene (reference sequence). The CDR3 reads CASRPRRGSTATQYF. CDR3 nucleotide sequence: TGTGCCAGCAGACCCCGAAGGGGCTCGACTGCTACGCAGTATTTT.

Details on this clonotype: One end of the junction is discordant with germline, which a read error may explain. This chain uses TRBV7-2 with TRBJ2-3; TRBD2 agrees at 7 bases. The CDR3 length is 16 residues. Germline lookup yields CDR1 SGHTA and CDR2 FQGNSA. The CDR3 loop reads CASSREQIAGGDTRYF. CDR3 coding DNA: TGTGCCAGCAGCCGCGAACAGATAGCGGGTGGAGATACGCGGTATTTT.

This clonotype was counted between two and nine times. The chain joins TRBV7-3 to TRBJ2-6; 9 bases match TRBD2. The V gene's germline CDR1 is SGHTA and CDR2 FQGTGA. V lost 1 base to trimming and J lost 0 bases; unmatched junction nucleotides: 7. This CDR3 has 19 residues. As DNA, the CDR3 is TGTGCCAGCAGCTTAAAGAAGCGGGAGGCGTACTCTGGGGCCAACGTCCTGACTTTC. It codes for CASSLKKREAYSGANVLTF. Together with reference TRBV7-3 and TRBJ2-6, the CDR3 gives the full variable domain: GAGVSQTPSNKVTEKGKYVELRCDPISGHTALYWYRQSLGQGPEFLIYFQGTGAADDSGLPNDRFFAVRPEGSVSTLKIQRTERGDSAVYLCASSLKKREAYSGANVLTFGAGSRLTVL.